Below, one TCR beta chain is given with its context. The data belong to a study of blood T cell repertoires in COVID-19. Across the whole study: Whether acute or convalescent, the COVID-19 samples came from the United States, Italy and Spain.

This CDR3 is 15 amino acids long. The germline V gene has CDR1 GTSNPN and CDR2 SVGIG (reference sequence). The germline V and J ends were trimmed by 7 bases and 2 bases, with 19 bases remaining between them. Assay: immunoSEQ multiplex PCR; the TCRdb copy retains only in-frame clones and omits some. Of roughly 52,000 clones listed, 85% to 90% are singletons. The sequenced sample was peripheral blood. V gene TRBV30 combines with J gene TRBJ2-3; D is unresolved. This sequence was found in a man aged 45-65 years with acute or convalescent COVID-19. The CDR3 reads CASTGGSRHTDTQYF. CDR3 in DNA: TGTGCCTCCACCGGTGGTTCGCGGCACACAGATACGCAGTATTTT.